This record looks at one T cell receptor beta chain sequence and its context. No antigen is known for it. Qualities for individual bases were not recorded, and no much larger clone is one base off. TCRdb shows the sequencer as Illumina NovaSeq 6000. TCRalpha and TCRbeta cDNA libraries were built by 5'RACE with constant-segment primers, adding sample barcodes and unique molecular identifiers. RNA was extracted from every sample with Trizol reagent. Library amplification was performed in two PCR steps, and a second sample barcode and Illumina TruSeq adapters were introduced in the second step. Sequencing of libraries was performed on an Illumina NovaSeq with 2 x 150 bp paired-end reads. The authors' analysis ran thus. The reads were demultiplexed and collapsed into UMI-guided consensus sequences using migec v1.2.7. Using mixcr v2.1.11, UMI consensuses were aligned to TRA and TRB V and J templates and then assembled into clonotypes. A clonotype was counted as expanded or contracted only when both edgeR and NoisET called the clonotype significant, with the noise models trained on biological replicates. For edgeR calls, a false discovery rate-adjusted p below 0.01 and a log2 fold-change threshold of 1 were applied. As an exploratory analysis of dynamics, PCA with hierarchical clustering was applied to max-normalized trajectories of the 1000 most abundant clonotypes. The CD4 or CD8 phenotype of responding clones was assigned using the separately sequenced CD4+ and CD8+ repertoires. TCRdb passed the public sequencing reads through fastp at Q25 and MiXCR, retaining productive beta sequences. Identical CDR3 proteins give one entry, which carries the most common genes and DNA. TCRdb, not the original authors, processed these V and J calls. The sample table shows about 360,000 distinct CDR3 sequences, and roughly 13% are seen once. Roughly a fifth of the sample lies in the top ten.

The sample originates from a study of T-cell memory formation after mild COVID-19 (dated by TCRdb to the early 2020s). With regard to the full study: TCR sequence clusters from the two donors were largely donor specific. In a couple of donors, T-cell clones that expanded and contracted after mild COVID-19 were tracked by sequencing TCRalpha and TCRbeta repertoires over time. Two young, previously healthy adult volunteers, one female and one male, were included in the cohort. Study-wide findings and limitations: Some responding clones were detected in pre-infection memory, suggesting pre-existing cross-reactive memory T cells joined the SARS-CoV-2 response. Clones contracting from day 15 to 85 had balanced CD4/CD8 phenotypes, while a second wave expanding from day 15 to 37 was biased towards CD4+. Contracting CD4+ clones turned up mainly in the CM and EM memory subsets, whereas EMRA was where CD8+ clones were enriched. Whether the second-wave clones peaking on day 37 were SARS-CoV-2 specific was not confirmed. Only two mild cases were covered by the study, and larger cohorts that include severe cases with pre-infection samples were considered necessary.

CDR1 MGHRA and CDR2 YSYEKL are derived from the germline V gene. Including cysteine and phenylalanine, the CDR3 has 14 amino acids. Of all the DNA, just the CDR3 is kept, 42 bases in frame from base 1. V is clipped by 4 bases and J by 6 bases, and the sequence between their germline boundaries is 10 bases long. Ficoll-Paque density gradient centrifugation was the method used to isolate PBMCs. Sequencing was performed on PBMCs or a T cell subset sorted from them (not recorded which). The sequence joins TRBV4-1 to TRBJ1-6; 6 matching bases give a weak D call of TRBD1. The sequence was collected from a man aged 18-30 years who had mild COVID-19 (a few samples of this study predate the infection). The sample titles of this study are shuffled in the database, so cell type and time point are left out; the donor was told from shared clones. In nucleotides, the sequence is TGCGCCAGCAGCCGTTCAGGGGTTAATTCACCCCTCCACTTT. Its protein reads: CASSRSGVNSPLHF.